The 10 T cell receptor beta chains in this list originate from one sample, sequenced in a study of CD8+ T cells in alopecia areata. The treatment is: oral pan-JAK inhibitor, 5-10 mg twice daily. After isolation, RNA underwent reverse transcription to generate cDNA as the sequencing template. The data were produced by immunoSEQ multiplex PCR, yet TCRdb's version contains in-frame clones alone and is incomplete. The sample has 210,000 or so clones; under 70% are singletons. Sequencing was performed on CD4+ T cells sorted from blood, taken at approximately week 44, from a patient treated with tofacitinib. The origin of the receptors is a human donor with alopecia areata.

The chain joins TRBV6-1 to TRBJ2-3; D remains unclear. The V end was cut by 2 bases, the J end by 6 bases, with 9 bases between. Germline assignment: CDR1 MNHNS and CDR2 SASEGT. The CDR3 runs to 13 residues. The chain's CDR3 is CASSELVVDTQYF. The DNA for the CDR3 is TGTGCCAGCAGTGAACTCGTTGTGGATACGCAGTATTTT.

The chain links TRBV7-9 to TRBJ1-2; tentatively, D is TRBD1 (6 bases). Germline V lookup: CDR1 SEHNR, CDR2 FQNEAQ (reference sequence). Trimming took 4 bases from V and 4 from J, leaving 13 bases between them. The CDR3 covers 14 residues. The CDR3 loop is CASSSDRTFYGYTF. Written as DNA, the CDR3 is TGTGCCAGCAGCTCCGACAGGACATTCTATGGCTACACCTTC.

The V call is TRBV19, the J call TRBJ1-2; D ambiguous. V shed 3 bases and J shed 4 bases, with 12 bases lying between them. The germline gives CDR1 LNHDA, CDR2 SQIVND (reference sequence). The CDR3 is 14 residues long. CDR3 loop: CASSIEAAGYGYTF. The CDR3 nucleotides are TGTGCCAGTAGTATCGAGGCGGCCGGCTATGGCTACACCTTC.

This clone was seen more than once but under ten times. Written as DNA, the CDR3 is TGCAGCGTTCATGGGGGGAACTACGAGCAGTACTTC. The encoded protein is CSVHGGNYEQYF. The V gene is TRBV29-1, the J gene TRBJ2-7; TRBD2 might be the D (6 bases). CDR1 is SQVTM, CDR2 ANQGSEA, per germline. V was shortened by 5 bases and J by 3 bases, with 11 bases between the two germline ends. The CDR3 contains 12 residues.

The gene calls are TRBV5-1 and TRBJ2-7; D is perhaps TRBD1 (6 bases). V dropped 3 bases and J dropped 6 bases, with 13 bases sitting between them. Germline CDR1 and CDR2: SGHRS and YFSETQ. The CDR3 covers 13 residues. The DNA of the CDR3 is TGCGCCAGCAGCTCAGCACAGGGATTCGAGCAGTACTTC. Its translation is CASSSAQGFEQYF.

V usage is TRBV29-1 and J usage is TRBJ2-7; D might be TRBD2 (5 bases). The germline V gene encodes CDR1 SQVTM and CDR2 ANQGSEA. The CDR3 consists of 11 residues. Trimming pared 6 bases from V and 7 bases from J, leaving 13 bases between. The CDR3 nucleotides read TGCAGCGTCGGAGAACGGAGGGAGCAGTACTTC. Translation gives CSVGERREQYF.

The chain recombines TRBV5-6 with TRBJ2-5; unclear D gene. Trimming stripped 4 bases from V and 4 bases from J, with 17 bases between. Germline loops: CDR1 SGHDT, CDR2 YYEEEE. This CDR3 has 15 amino acids. For the CDR3, the DNA is TGTGCCAGCAGCCCGGATCGCCGAAACCGAGAGACCCAGTACTTC. This sequence encodes CASSPDRRNRETQYF.

V usage is TRBV29-1 and J usage is TRBJ2-2, with D possibly matching TRBD2 (6 bases). CDR1 is SQVTM, CDR2 ANQGSEA, per germline. This CDR3 region has 14 residues. Trimming removed 8 bases at V and 1 base at J, with 14 bases between. The CDR3 sequence is CSIRVGGNTGELFF. As DNA, the CDR3 is TGCAGCATTCGTGTGGGGGGGAACACCGGGGAGCTGTTTTTT.

The gene calls are TRBV18 and TRBJ2-7; tentatively, D is TRBD1 (6 bases). Between the trimmed V and J ends, which lost 3 bases and 2 bases, there was a span of 11 bases. CDR1 and CDR2 from the germline V gene are KGHSH and LQKENI. CDR3 length: 14 amino acids. For the CDR3, the DNA is TGTGCCAGCTCACCTCCAGGGGTCCCCTACGAGCAGTACTTC. Its translation is CASSPPGVPYEQYF.

The rearrangement links TRBV7-9 to TRBJ2-3; D is ambiguous. Germline V gene data show CDR1 as SEHNR and CDR2 as FQNEAQ (reference sequence). The CDR3 is 13 amino acids. V was trimmed by 4 bases and J by 8 bases, leaving 13 bases between them. The CDR3 reads CASSSNPTGTQYF. The CDR3 region has the DNA TGTGCCAGCAGCTCGAACCCGACCGGTACGCAGTATTTT.